The rows below give T cell receptor beta chains drawn from one sample of a study of CD8+CD57+ T cells in acquired aplastic anemia. TCRdb processed the reads anew with MiXCR; each CDR3 protein has one entry. In the table there are about 180,000 distinct CDR3 sequences, roughly half of which are singletons. The sequencing input was sorted CD4+, CD8+, or CD8+CD57+ T cells (not recorded which) from PBMCs. These receptors all come from a human donor with aplastic anemia. The CDR3 runs from the conserved cysteine through the conserved F or W. D genes are given only for firm matches. Not every row has a clone size; where given, it reads once, few, many or a size class.

j_call d_call v_call clone_size cdr3_nt cdr3_aa
TRBJ2-7 TRBD1 TRBV20-1 . TGCAGTGCTAATCCTGGGACAGGGCAAGTCAGCGAGCAGTACTTC CSANPGTGQVSEQYF
TRBJ1-4 . TRBV19 many TGTGCCAGTAGTATGCGGTCGGGGGGAAATGAAAAACTGTTTTTT CASSMRSGGNEKLFF
TRBJ2-1 . TRBV7-8 . TGTGCCAGCAGCCGCGCCCGCCACAATGAGCAGTTCTTC CASSRARHNEQFF
TRBJ2-2 . TRBV15 . TGTGCCACCAGCAAGGGGACCACCTCCGGGGAGCTGTTTTTT CATSKGTTSGELFF
TRBJ2-3 . TRBV5-6 many TGTGCCAGCAGCCTGACTCCCCAGACGCAGTATTTT CASSLTPQTQYF
TRBJ1-5 . TRBV5-1 . TGCGCCAGCAGCCTAAGGGGTTTGGGCACAGATACGCAGCATTTT CASSLRGLGTDTQHF
TRBJ2-7 . TRBV20-1 few TGCAGTGCTATGGCGGGAAGTTACGAGCAGTACTTC CSAMAGSYEQYF
TRBJ1-4 TRBD1 TRBV6-1 few TGTGCCAGCAGCCGGGACAGATATAATGAAAAACTGTTTTTT CASSRDRYNEKLFF
TRBJ2-5 TRBD2 TRBV19 . TGTGCCAGTACCAAGACTAGCGGGGGGCTCAAGACCCAGTACTTC CASTKTSGGLKTQYF
TRBJ2-7 TRBD2 TRBV19 . TGTGCCTCCCGGAAGGCTAGCGGGGCCTACGAGCAGTACTTC CASRKASGAYEQYF
TRBJ2-7 TRBD1 TRBV19 . TGTGCCAGTAGTATGGCGCCGGACAGGGCTTACGAGCAGTACTTC CASSMAPDRAYEQYF
TRBJ1-1 . TRBV18 . TGTGCCAGCTCACCAGGGGGATCGGCTGAAGCTTTCTTT CASSPGGSAEAFF
TRBJ1-6 . TRBV5-6 many TGTGCCAGCAGCTTGGGTAGTACAAGGGGTAGGTCACCCCTCCACTTT CASSLGSTRGRSPLHF
TRBJ2-7 TRBD2 TRBV29-1 . TGCAGCGCCGTGACTAGCGGGGACGAGCAGTACTTC CSAVTSGDEQYF
TRBJ2-7 TRBD1 TRBV5-1 . TGCGCCAGCAGCTCTACTCTGACAGGGTACAGCGACCAGTACTTC CASSSTLTGYSDQYF
TRBJ2-5 . TRBV20-1 many TGCAGTGCTAGTCGCCAGGGGGGGGGAGAGACCCAGTACTTC CSASRQGGGETQYF
TRBJ2-3 . TRBV7-2 many TGTGCCAGCAGCTCGGACTACACAGATACGCAGTATTTT CASSSDYTDTQYF
TRBJ2-1 . TRBV12-3/TRBV12-4 . TGTGCCAGCAGTTTCTGGCGGAGCAATGAGCAGTTCTTC CASSFWRSNEQFF
TRBJ1-2 . TRBV24-1 . TGTGCCACCAGGGGGACGGGTAATGGCTACACCTTC CATRGTGNGYTF
TRBJ1-2 . TRBV20-1 . TGCAGTGCTAGTCAGGGTAACTATGGCTACACCTTC CSASQGNYGYTF
TRBJ2-7 . TRBV7-2 many TGTGCCAGCAGCTTAGATATGTGGTACGAGCAGTACTTC CASSLDMWYEQYF
TRBJ2-7 . TRBV10-3 . TGTGCCATCAGTGAGTCTAGGGATGAAAACGAGCAGTACTTC CAISESRDENEQYF
TRBJ1-5 . TRBV6-2/TRBV6-3 . TGTGCCAGCGGTTACGAGTGGGGGGCTGGCAATCAGCCCCAGCATTTT CASGYEWGAGNQPQHF
TRBJ2-7 TRBD1 TRBV2 . TGTGCCAGCAGGCCGGGACAGGGGTCCCACGAGCAGTACTTC CASRPGQGSHEQYF
TRBJ1-6 . TRBV27 many TGTGCCAGCAGTTTAATTAGCAATTCACCCCTCCACTTT CASSLISNSPLHF
TRBJ2-7 . TRBV7-6 . TGTGCCAGCAGCTTAGGGCAGGGCCTCTCCTACGAGCAGTACTTC CASSLGQGLSYEQYF